Following are 18 T cell receptor beta chains from one sample sequenced in a study of blood T cell repertoires in COVID-19 (dated by TCRdb to 2020 to 2022). Library creation used the immunoSEQ multiplex PCR assay. The table comes from immuneACCESS by way of TCRdb, which keeps in-frame sequences with V and J called. Part of the clones is missing from these tables; in studies checked, under half for an unresolved V gene and the rest for unknown reasons. The sample yields hundreds of thousands of clones; just over 85% were counted once. More than 1.4% of the sample is in the top ten clones. What was sequenced was peripheral blood. Receptor source: a young woman with active or convalescent COVID-19.

The chain couples TRBV7-8 to TRBJ2-1; D may be TRBD2 (6 bases). V was clipped by 1 base and J by 2 bases, with 9 bases between them. The CDR3 is 15 residues long. Germline V CDR1 and CDR2: SGHVS, FQNEAQ. The CDR3 sequence: CASSLDSGTYNEQFF. CDR3 bases: TGTGCCAGCAGCTTAGATAGCGGCACCTACAATGAGCAGTTCTTC.

The CDR3 coding sequence is TGTGCCAGCTCACTAAGCTTTCCTCACCCCACCGGGGAGCTGTTTTTT. This encodes CASSLSFPHPTGELFF. The V and J genes are TRBV18 and TRBJ2-2; D is undetermined. Germline loops: CDR1 KGHSH, CDR2 LQKENI. Between the trimmed V and J ends, which lost 4 bases and 4 bases, there was a span of 16 bases. CDR3 length equals 16 residues.

The chain combines TRBV7-8 with TRBJ2-7, with 7 positions matching TRBD1. The CDR3 spans 16 residues. V was pared by 1 base and J by 1 base, with 7 bases of the junction left unmatched. Germline-derived CDR1 and CDR2 are SGHVS and FQNEAQ. CDR3 protein: CASSLVWDSFSYEQYF. CDR3 DNA: TGTGCCAGCAGCTTAGTTTGGGACAGTTTTTCCTACGAGCAGTACTTC.

CDR3 nucleotide sequence: TGCGCCAGCAGCCATCGAGGACAGCCGAACACTGAAGCTTTCTTT. Translating gives CASSHRGQPNTEAFF. The chain couples TRBV5-1 to TRBJ1-1; possibly TRBD1 for D (6 bases). Deletions cut 4 bases from V and 1 base from J, with 14 bases between. The CDR3 covers 15 residues. Looked up from germline, CDR1 is SGHRS and CDR2 is YFSETQ.

The CDR3 region is CASSAPGQGKSETQYF. Written as DNA, the CDR3 is TGTGCCAGTAGTGCCCCGGGACAGGGGAAGTCAGAGACCCAGTACTTC. This chain links TRBV19 with TRBJ2-5, with 10 bases aligning to TRBD1. The germline V gene encodes CDR1 LNHDA and CDR2 SQIVND (reference sequence). V was pared by 5 bases and J by 4 bases, with 10 bases of the junction left unmatched. This CDR3 region has 16 residues.

This clone was recorded once. The chain couples TRBV2 to TRBJ1-1, with a tentative D call TRBD1 (5 bases). The CDR3 contains 14 residues. V gave up 6 bases and J gave up 4 bases, with 15 bases separating them. Looked up from germline, CDR1 is SNHLY and CDR2 is FYNNEI. CDR3 DNA: TGTGCCAGCAGCCAAGGGGTACAAGGCACTGAAGCTTTCTTT. Translating gives CASSQGVQGTEAFF. Looking up the rest from reference TRBV2 and TRBJ1-1 gives the full variable domain: EPEVTQTPSHQVTQMGQEVILRCVPISNHLYFYWYRQILGQKVEFLVSFYNNEISEKSEIFDDQFSVERPDGSNFTLKIRSTKLEDSAMYFCASSQGVQGTEAFFGQGTRLTVV.

The V gene is TRBV18, the J gene TRBJ1-3, with D possibly matching TRBD1 (5 bases). Germline CDR1 KGHSH, CDR2 LQKENI. This CDR3 comprises 16 residues. V was cut by 3 bases and J by 0 bases, with 12 bases left in between. The CDR3 DNA reads TGTGCCAGCTCACCCACCCGGGGGATCTCTGGAAACACCATATATTTT. Its translation: CASSPTRGISGNTIYF.

This sequence joins TRBV5-6 and TRBJ2-4; tentatively, D is TRBD2 (6 bases). CDR1 is SGHDT and CDR2 is YYEEEE in the germline V gene. V dropped 4 bases and J dropped 0 bases, with 14 bases sitting between them. CDR3 length: 16 residues. The CDR3 spells CASSPGAGLAKNIQYF. CDR3 coding DNA: TGTGCCAGCAGCCCGGGAGCTGGTCTAGCCAAAAACATTCAGTACTTC.

This chain links TRBV29-1 with TRBJ2-5; a weak D match, TRBD2 (6 bases). Germline V gives CDR1 SQVTM, CDR2 ANQGSEA. V gave up 4 bases and J gave up 5 bases, with 11 bases separating them. This CDR3 is built from 12 residues. CDR3 sequence: CSVGRGGETQYF. CDR3 DNA: TGCAGCGTTGGCCGGGGAGGCGAGACCCAGTACTTC.

The rearrangement uses TRBV18 and TRBJ2-5; 8 nucleotides line up with TRBD2. The CDR3 spans 15 residues. Germline CDR1 is KGHSH and CDR2 is LQKENI. Unmatched junction bases numbered 4, after V lost 3 bases and J lost 1 base. CDR3 residues: CASSPIAGSQETQYF. Here the CDR3 DNA reads TGTGCCAGCTCACCTATAGCGGGATCCCAAGAGACCCAGTACTTC.

CDR3 in DNA: TGTGCCAGCAGCTTGTTCTCTGACAACGAGCAGTACTTC. This encodes CASSLFSDNEQYF. The chain joins TRBV5-5 to TRBJ2-7; D unclear. The V end was cut by 1 base, the J end by 5 bases, with 10 bases between. The CDR3 contains 13 residues. Germline lookup yields CDR1 SGHKS and CDR2 YYEKEE (reference sequence).

V gene TRBV2 combines with J gene TRBJ2-1; D might be TRBD2 (6 bases). The germline CDR1 and CDR2 sequences are SNHLY and FYNNEI. This CDR3 comprises 15 residues. Trimming cost V 2 bases and J 2 bases, with 10 bases left between them. The CDR3 loop is CASSERGYAYNEQFF. CDR3 nucleotides: TGTGCCAGCAGTGAACGGGGGTACGCCTACAATGAGCAGTTCTTC. The full variable domain, completed using reference TRBV2 and TRBJ2-1, is EPEVTQTPSHQVTQMGQEVILRCVPISNHLYFYWYRQILGQKVEFLVSFYNNEISEKSEIFDDQFSVERPDGSNFTLKIRSTKLEDSAMYFCASSERGYAYNEQFFGPGTRLTVL.

CDR3 nucleotide sequence: TGTGCCAGCAAGCAGGGTTTCTCTGGAAACACCATATATTTT. The encoded protein is CASKQGFSGNTIYF. This rearrangement joins TRBV6-5 to TRBJ1-3, with D possibly matching TRBD1 (5 bases). CDR1 and CDR2 (germline): MNHEY, SVGAGI. Trimming shortened V by 7 bases and J by 0 bases, and 10 bases separated the two germline ends. This CDR3 is built from 14 residues.

This sequence joins TRBV4-1 and TRBJ2-2, with 11 bases matching TRBD2. CDR3 length: 18 amino acids. V gave up 4 bases and J gave up 6 bases; unmatched junction bases: 13. Looked up from germline, CDR1 is MGHRA and CDR2 is YSYEKL. The CDR3 protein is CASSPEDSGRAGSGELFF. The CDR3 DNA is TGCGCCAGCAGCCCAGAGGATAGCGGGAGGGCCGGGTCCGGGGAGCTGTTTTTT.

The V and J genes are TRBV4-1 and TRBJ2-7; D unclear. This CDR3 is 15 amino acids long. Per the germline V gene, CDR1 is MGHRA and CDR2 is YSYEKL. Between the trimmed V and J ends, which lost 2 bases and 0 bases, there was a span of 11 bases. The CDR3 nucleotides are TGCGCCAGCAGCCAATATTATGCCAGCTCCTACGAGCAGTACTTC. The encoded protein is CASSQYYASSYEQYF.

This chain connects TRBV5-5 to TRBJ2-1, with a possible D match to TRBD2 (6 bases). The CDR3 contains 13 residues. CDR1 and CDR2 from the germline V gene are SGHKS and YYEKEE (reference sequence). Trimming pared 0 bases from V and 10 bases from J, leaving 11 bases between. The CDR3 coding sequence is TGTGCCAGCAGCTTGGCCATGCGGGGCGAGCAGTTCTTC. It yields the protein CASSLAMRGEQFF.

V gene TRBV2 combines with J gene TRBJ2-7, with a tentative D call TRBD2 (5 bases). CDR3 length: 12 amino acids. Per germline, CDR1 SNHLY and CDR2 FYNNEI. V was shortened by 6 bases and J by 9 bases, with 15 bases between the two germline ends. CDR3 region: CASSLQRVRQYF. DNA for the CDR3: TGTGCCAGCAGCCTACAGAGGGTTCGGCAGTACTTC.

The gene calls are TRBV10-3 and TRBJ1-1; D remains ambiguous. CDR3 size: 15 residues. Per the germline V gene, CDR1 is ENHRY and CDR2 is SYGVKD. V was cut by 2 bases and J by 0 bases, with 10 bases left in between. CDR3 protein: CAISETEPLNTEAFF. The CDR3 DNA reads as TGTGCCATCAGTGAGACGGAGCCGTTGAACACTGAAGCTTTCTTT.